Following are 17 T cell receptor beta chains from one sample sequenced in a study of blood T cell repertoires in COVID-19. The data were produced by immunoSEQ multiplex PCR, yet TCRdb's version contains in-frame clones alone and is incomplete. Among 300,000 to 400,000 clones listed, 88% were seen once. The sequencing input was peripheral blood. The receptors come from a woman younger than 45 with COVID-19, enrolled during active disease.

In this sample, this clone turned up a few times. V usage is TRBV10-1 and J usage is TRBJ1-1; D perhaps matches TRBD1 (5 bases). The V end lost 11 bases, the J end lost 4 bases, and 17 bases lay between the germline ends. The CDR3 spans 13 residues. Germline V gives CDR1 WNHNN, CDR2 SYGVQD (reference sequence). The CDR3 spells CAPILTVPTEAFF. The DNA of the CDR3 is TGCGCCCCAATTCTGACAGTACCCACTGAAGCTTTCTTT.

J is TRBJ2-4 and V is TRBV10-3; D possibly corresponds to TRBD2 (6 bases). The germline gives CDR1 ENHRY, CDR2 SYGVKD. This CDR3 is 15 amino acids long. V was clipped by 0 bases and J by 0 bases, with 6 bases between them. Here the CDR3 reads CAISESGGAKNIQYF. The CDR3 DNA reads as TGTGCCATCAGTGAGTCGGGGGGAGCCAAAAACATTCAGTACTTC.

J is TRBJ1-2 and V is TRBV30, with D possibly TRBD1 on 5 matching bases. V was clipped by 2 bases and J by 4 bases, with 11 bases between them. Germline V gene data show CDR1 as GTSNPN and CDR2 as SVGIG (reference sequence). This CDR3 comprises 13 residues. DNA for the CDR3: TGTGCCTGGAGTCCCGACAGACCCTATGGCTACACCTTC. Protein sequence: CAWSPDRPYGYTF.

The J gene is TRBJ2-2, the V gene TRBV18, with D tentatively TRBD2 (5 bases). The V gene lost 2 bases and the J gene lost 7 bases, with 5 bases spanning the gap. The CDR3 covers 12 residues. The germline V gene has CDR1 KGHSH and CDR2 LQKENI. CDR3 sequence: CASSPGSGELFF. CDR3 nucleotide sequence: TGTGCCAGCTCACCAGGGAGCGGGGAGCTGTTTTTT.

V is TRBV7-9 and J is TRBJ1-5; D is perhaps TRBD1 (5 bases). This CDR3 is built from 16 residues. Per the germline V gene, CDR1 is SEHNR and CDR2 is FQNEAQ (reference sequence). The V end was cut by 5 bases, the J end by 2 bases, with 16 bases between. The CDR3 DNA follows: TGTGCCAGCAGCCTAACGGGGGTCGGGGGCAATCAGCCCCAGCATTTT. Protein product: CASSLTGVGGNQPQHF.

This chain joins TRBV5-6 and TRBJ1-1; D possibly corresponds to TRBD1 (6 bases). The V and J ends lost 4 bases and 0 bases respectively, with 13 bases between them. The V gene's germline CDR1 is SGHDT and CDR2 YYEEEE. The length of the CDR3 is 15 residues. CDR3 sequence: CASSPPTGLNTEAFF. CDR3 nucleotide sequence: TGTGCCAGCAGCCCCCCCACAGGGTTGAACACTGAAGCTTTCTTT. Drawing the rest from reference TRBV5-6 and TRBJ1-1, the complete variable domain is DAGVTQSPTHLIKTRGQQVTLRCSPKSGHDTVSWYQQALGQGPQFIFQYYEEEERQRGNFPDRFSGHQFPNYSSELNVNALLLGDSALYLCASSPPTGLNTEAFFGQGTRLTVV.

V is TRBV6-6 and J is TRBJ1-2; 8 bases map to TRBD1. V dropped 5 bases and J dropped 4; count of bases not matched to a gene: 15. Germline V gene data show CDR1 as MNHNY and CDR2 as SVGAGI (reference sequence). The CDR3 has 17 amino acids. The CDR3 region has the DNA TGTGCCAGCAGTCCCGACAGGGGAGAAGGACCTTTCTATGGCTACACCTTC. This gives the protein CASSPDRGEGPFYGYTF.

The J gene is TRBJ1-5, the V gene TRBV2; D is ambiguous. V shed 5 bases and J shed 6 bases, with 14 bases lying between them. The CDR3 is 14 amino acids. CDR1 is SNHLY, CDR2 FYNNEI, per germline. CDR3 sequence (DNA): TGTGCCAGCAGTCCCGCAGACTCCACTCAGCCCCAGCATTTT. This sequence encodes CASSPADSTQPQHF.

V is TRBV6-5 and J is TRBJ2-2, with TRBD2 identical over 7 bases. V dropped 6 bases and J dropped 6; count of bases not matched to a gene: 7. The CDR3 has 14 residues. The V gene's germline CDR1 is MNHEY and CDR2 SVGAGI. The CDR3 here is CASRISGRAGELFF. For the CDR3, the DNA is TGTGCCAGCAGGATTTCAGGGAGGGCCGGGGAGCTGTTTTTT.

This chain uses TRBV19 with TRBJ1-5, with a tentative D call TRBD1 (5 bases). Trimming removed 5 bases from V and 3 bases from J, with 8 bases in between. Germline values: CDR1 LNHDA, CDR2 SQIVND (reference sequence). The CDR3 is 13 residues long. This CDR3 reads CASSSRDNQPQHF. The CDR3 nucleotides are TGTGCCAGTAGTTCCAGGGACAATCAGCCCCAGCATTTT.

The chain joins TRBV5-4 to TRBJ2-1; TRBD2 might be the D (6 bases). V was pared by 4 bases and J by 9 bases, with 14 bases between. Looked up from germline, CDR1 is SGHNT and CDR2 is YYREEE (reference sequence). There are 13 residues in the CDR3. The CDR3 DNA sequence: TGTGCCAGCAGCCCCCCCGCGGGGAGTGAGCAGTTCTTC. It is translated as CASSPPAGSEQFF.

CDR3 residues: CASSLAQVNYGYTF. The DNA for the CDR3 is TGTGCCAGCTCACTAGCACAGGTGAACTATGGCTACACCTTC. The V call is TRBV18, the J call TRBJ1-2; possibly TRBD1 for D (5 bases). Per germline, CDR1 KGHSH and CDR2 LQKENI. The CDR3 totals 14 residues. Trimming stripped 4 bases from V and 2 bases from J, with 11 bases between.

This clone is a singleton in its sample. The gene calls are TRBV4-2 and TRBJ1-5; unclear D gene. V was clipped by 0 bases and J by 8 bases, with 11 bases between them. This CDR3 has 14 amino acids. CDR1 is LGHNA and CDR2 is YNFKEQ in the germline V gene. The CDR3 is CASSQDFEVEPQHF. The CDR3 DNA follows: TGTGCCAGCAGCCAAGATTTTGAGGTTGAGCCCCAGCATTTT.

The chain links TRBV5-3 to TRBJ2-1, with a tentative D call TRBD1 (6 bases). TRBV5-3 is designated an ORF whose function remains uncertain. V was cut by 3 bases and J by 5 bases, with 12 bases left in between. The CDR3 sequence is 14 residues long. CDR3 nucleotides: TGTGCCAGAAGCTACACAGGGACCGACAATGAGCAGTTCTTC. Its protein product is CARSYTGTDNEQFF.

V and J are TRBV7-9 and TRBJ2-7; 7 bases agree with TRBD1. The germline CDR1 and CDR2 sequences are SEHNR and FQNEAQ (reference sequence). The CDR3 length is 12 residues. V lost 5 bases to trimming and J lost 13 bases; unmatched junction nucleotides: 11. CDR3 nucleotide sequence: TGTGCCAGCAGCCACCTCGGGACAGTCGTTTACGTC. This encodes CASSHLGTVVYV.

This clone was observed a single time. The chain combines TRBV4-1 with TRBJ1-1; D unresolved. Germline V CDR1 and CDR2: MGHRA, YSYEKL. Deletions cut 7 bases from V and 5 bases from J, with 17 bases between. There are 14 residues in the CDR3. The CDR3 sequence: CASTESTVWTEAFF. DNA for the CDR3: TGCGCCAGCACCGAGAGTACAGTCTGGACTGAAGCTTTCTTT.

The CDR3 region is CASSLDRGRNQPQHF. The CDR3 bases are TGTGCCAGCAGCTTGGATCGGGGGAGGAATCAGCCCCAGCATTTT. This chain uses TRBV5-5 with TRBJ1-5, with D possibly being TRBD1 (5 bases). V lost 0 bases and J 4 bases, leaving 11 bases between the germline ends. Germline V gene sequence: CDR1 SGHKS, CDR2 YYEKEE (reference sequence). The CDR3 sequence is 15 residues long.